This TCR beta chain was recorded in a study of control samples from healthy donors and cancer patients. The method was immunoSEQ multiplex PCR; TCRdb's version includes in-frame clones alone and lacks a portion of them. The sample shows around 130,000 clones, about 93% of them seen only once. Germline V gene data show CDR1 as MGHRA and CDR2 as YSYEKL. CDR3 length equals 16 residues. V lost 2 bases, J lost 5 bases, and 11 bases stayed unmatched. This sequence was found in a young man in good health. This chain connects TRBV4-1 to TRBJ1-1; 7 positions agree with TRBD1. Source material: blood. This CDR3 is CASSQTNTGVRTEAFF. As DNA, the CDR3 is TGCGCCAGCAGCCAAACCAATACAGGGGTGAGGACTGAAGCTTTCTTT.